Here is one T cell receptor (beta chain) with its context. The data derive from a study of blood T cell repertoires in COVID-19. After removal of 2 bases from V and 1 base from J, the junction contained 7 bases not matched to a gene. Germline V gene lookup returns CDR1 ENHRY and CDR2 SYGVKD. There are 17 residues in the CDR3. Here immunoSEQ multiplex PCR was the method, and the copy in TCRdb shows in-frame clones only, minus some. The sample holds about 59,000 clones; roughly 70% are singletons and the top ten take 18%. The rearrangement uses TRBV10-3 and TRBJ1-2; 10 positions match TRBD1. This clonotype was obtained from a woman in her fifties or sixties with active or convalescent COVID-19. Material: peripheral blood. CDR3 amino acids: CAISELRDRGFNYGYTF. In DNA, the CDR3 is TGTGCCATCAGTGAGCTCCGGGACAGGGGATTTAACTATGGCTACACCTTC.